This T cell receptor beta chain was documented in a study of identical twins. Broader study findings: In cord blood, abundant beta clonotypes had fewer insertions; memory showed no trend. Models underestimated TCR alpha sharing (out-of-frame) in monozygotic twins. For out-of-frame alpha sequences shared by twins, low generation probability was in excess.

The CDR3 loop spans 13 amino acids. V was pared by 2 bases and J by 7 bases, with 8 bases between. CDR1 MDHEN and CDR2 SYDVKM come from the germline V gene. Worth noting for this clonotype: Its antigen is still unknown.

With template switching, a universal primer site was added, and the cDNA carried unique molecular identifiers. TCRdb called the 5' RACE reads again in MiXCR, with one record for every CDR3 protein. The sample contains some 1,700,000 distinct CDR3 sequences, around 29% of which appear only once. The chain links TRBV28 to TRBJ1-4; D gene uncertain. The sequence was obtained from a newborn girl in good health. Sequencing was done on a sample of cord blood. CDR3 residues: CASSLNGVEKLFF. The DNA for the CDR3 is TGTGCCAGCAGTTTAAACGGGGTTGAAAAACTGTTTTTT.